This TCR beta chain stems from a study of technical replicates of blood from a few donors. Trimming took 2 bases from V and 2 from J, leaving 17 bases between them. Per the germline V gene, CDR1 is LGHNA and CDR2 is YSLEER. CDR3 length: 17 amino acids. TCRdb's copy holds only in-frame clones and misses some; the assay was immunoSEQ multiplex PCR. The sample has about 70,000 clones; 95% to 98% are singletons. This receptor was taken from a human donor in good health. The specimen sequenced was T cells isolated from PBMCs. This chain uses TRBV4-3 with TRBJ2-3, with a weak D call TRBD2 (6 bases). In nucleotides, the CDR3 is TGCGCCAGCAGCCAAACTATAGCGGTACTGAACACAGATACGCAGTATTTT. Amino acid sequence: CASSQTIAVLNTDTQYF.